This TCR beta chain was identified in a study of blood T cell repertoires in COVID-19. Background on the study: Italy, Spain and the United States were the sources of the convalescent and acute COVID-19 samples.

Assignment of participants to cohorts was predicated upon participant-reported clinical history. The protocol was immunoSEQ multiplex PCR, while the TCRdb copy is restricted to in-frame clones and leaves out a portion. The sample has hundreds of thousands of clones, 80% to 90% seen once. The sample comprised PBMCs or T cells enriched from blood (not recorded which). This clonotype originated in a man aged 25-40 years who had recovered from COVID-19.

CDR3 coding DNA: TGTGCCAGCTCATTTCGACAGACGGACGCTGAAGCTTTCTTT. This encodes CASSFRQTDAEAFF. The chain recombines TRBV18 with TRBJ1-1; D is perhaps TRBD1 (5 bases). CDR3 length equals 14 residues. Germline V gene sequence: CDR1 KGHSH, CDR2 LQKENI. The germline V and J ends were trimmed by 5 bases and 6 bases, with 16 bases remaining between them.